Listed here are 27 T cell receptor beta chains from one sample, sequenced in a study of tumor-infiltrating lymphocytes in primary liver carcinoma. Each 20-30 mg portion of unsorted bulk tissue served as the source for co-extraction of RNA and DNA. With a constant-region primer, TCR beta cDNA was made from 400 to 550 ng of total RNA. What produced the TCR beta libraries was three nested multiplex PCR rounds using slightly modified ARM-PCR. Amplification in the first two PCR rounds was performed using TRBV1-TRBV30 forward primers and a C-beta reverse primer for approximately 10 cycles each. TCRdb used MiXCR to reprocess the multiplex PCR reads, holding one entry per CDR3 protein. The sample comprises over 45,000 distinct CDR3 sequences, approximately 70% of which are singletons, and 25% to 35% rests with the top ten. The material sequenced was liver tumor tissue from sampling region 5. The subset denotes: tumor region T5, tumor centre. These receptors were obtained from a man in his forties with primary liver carcinoma and hepatitis B virus infection.

The chain carries TRBV6-1 and TRBJ2-7; TRBD1 is a possible D gene (5 bases). This CDR3 spans 13 amino acids. Germline CDR1 MNHNS, CDR2 SASEGT. The V end lost 6 bases, the J end lost 4 bases, and 13 bases lay between the germline ends. CDR3: CASRRQWDYEQYV. The CDR3 DNA reads as TGTGCCAGCAGAAGACAGTGGGATTACGAGCAGTACGTC.

Comments on this clonotype: A much larger clone differs by one base, so this may be a read error. The V gene is TRBV6-1, the J gene TRBJ2-1; D is perhaps TRBD1 (5 bases). Looked up from germline, CDR1 is MNHNS and CDR2 is SASEGT. The CDR3 spans 15 residues. The CDR3 spells CATREATEPYSEQFF. The CDR3 DNA sequence: TGTGCCACACGAGAAGCGACAGAGCCCTACAGTGAGCAGTTCTTC.

This clonotype was found once. The missing conserved phenylalanine or tryptophan at the end of this CDR3 makes a read error likely. The chain uses TRBV11-2 and TRBJ2-1, with 8 bases lining up with TRBD2. V shed 10 bases, J shed 9 bases, and the junction held 20 bases outside the gene matches. The CDR3 has 16 residues. CDR1 and CDR2 (germline): SGHAT, FQNNGV. The CDR3: CANCLDIGLAMGEQFL. The CDR3 DNA sequence: TGTGCCAACTGCTTGGATATCGGACTAGCCATGGGTGAGCAGTTCTTA.

The rearrangement joins TRBV20-1 to TRBJ2-7, with 9 bases that match TRBD2. Looked up from germline, CDR1 is DFQATT and CDR2 is SNEGSKA (reference sequence). The CDR3 runs 15 residues. Losses at the gene ends were 1 base for V and 5 bases for J; bases not matched to a gene: 9. The chain's CDR3 is CSARALGLASDEQYF. The CDR3, as DNA: TGCAGTGCTAGAGCCTTGGGACTAGCTTCGGACGAGCAGTACTTC.

The rearrangement uses TRBV11-2 and TRBJ2-3, with D tentatively TRBD1 or TRBD2 (5 bases each). Looked up from germline, CDR1 is SGHAT and CDR2 is FQNNGV. The CDR3 consists of 14 residues. The CDR3 protein is CVRGALEPADTQYF. DNA of the CDR3: TGTGTCAGAGGGGCACTGGAGCCCGCGGATACGCAGTATTTT.

In regard to this clonotype: This sequence may be a read error, since a much larger clone differs from it by one base. The J gene is TRBJ2-1, the V gene TRBV7-9, with D uncertain. Germline values: CDR1 SEHNR, CDR2 FQNEAQ (reference sequence). The CDR3 loop spans 11 amino acids. The CDR3 region has the DNA TGTGCCAGCAGCTTATATAATGACCAGTTCTTC. Protein product: CASSLYNDQFF.

With respect to this clonotype: The germline gene is not matched at one end of the junction; a read error may be the cause. The chain uses TRBV11-2 and TRBJ2-7, with a tentative D call TRBD2 (6 bases). Germline loops: CDR1 SGHAT, CDR2 FQNNGV. This CDR3 contains 14 residues. The CDR3 spells CASSLTGGAYEQYF. CDR3 nucleotide sequence: TGTGCCAGCAGCTTAACCGGGGGAGCCTACGAGCAGTATTTC. The full variable domain, completed using reference TRBV11-2 and TRBJ2-7, is EAGVAQSPRYKIIEKRQSVAFWCNPISGHATLYWYQQILGQGPKLLIQFQNNGVVDDSQLPKDRFSAERLKGVDSTLKIQPAKLEDSAVYLCASSLTGGAYEQYFGPGTRLTVT.

This clonotype has just one count. The chain uses TRBV11-1 and TRBJ2-7; D possibly matches TRBD1 or TRBD2 (5 bases each). Germline V gives CDR1 SGHAT, CDR2 FQDESV (reference sequence). The CDR3 is made up of 12 amino acids. Trimming left V 2 bases short and J 10 bases short, with 12 bases between. Here the CDR3 reads CASSLSGTKQYF. CDR3 in DNA: TGTGCCAGCAGCTTATCTGGGACGAAACAGTACTTC. The variable domain in full, completed from reference TRBV11-1 and TRBJ2-7, reads EAEVAQSPRYKITEKSQAVAFWCDPISGHATLYWYRQILGQGPELLVQFQDESVVDDSQLPKDRFSAERLKGVDSTLKIQPAELGDSAMYLCASSLSGTKQYFGPGTRLTVT.

A word on this clonotype: A much larger clone differs from this one at a single base, so this may be a read error. The chain couples TRBV6-6 to TRBJ2-7; TRBD2 might be the D (5 bases). Trimming pared 6 bases from V and 9 bases from J, leaving 15 bases between. The CDR3 is 12 residues long. CDR1 MNHNY and CDR2 SVGAGI come from the germline V gene (reference sequence). CDR3 sequence (DNA): TGTGCCAGCAGGCCCGGGATCGACGGGCAGTACTTC. Its translation: CASRPGIDGQYF.

A remark on this clonotype: The CDR3 end shows no conserved phenylalanine or tryptophan, and so a read error is likely. V and J are TRBV6-5 and TRBJ2-7; 10 bases line up with TRBD1. From germline, CDR1 is MNHEY and CDR2 SVGAGI. Trimming removed 8 bases from V and 5 bases from J; junction bases left unmatched: 12. CDR3 length: 15 amino acids. The CDR3 reads CASRRNHDRGHEQYS. CDR3 nucleotides: TGTGCCAGCCGCAGGAACCACGACAGGGGGCACGAGCAGTACTCC.

The sample holds many counts of this clonotype. The chain has TRBV7-9 and TRBJ2-3; D call uncertain. Germline V lookup: CDR1 SEHNR, CDR2 FQNEAQ (reference sequence). The ends were cut back, 4 bases at V and 5 bases at J, with 10 bases in the middle. This CDR3 has 13 amino acids. The CDR3 DNA reads TGTGCCAGCAGCTCCTATGGGATAGATACGCAGTATTTT. This sequence encodes CASSSYGIDTQYF.

For this clonotype: This is likely a read error, given that the CDR3 carries no conserved phenylalanine or tryptophan at its end. The chain employs TRBV11-1 and TRBJ2-3, with D perhaps TRBD2 (5 bases). Germline V gene lookup returns CDR1 SGHAT and CDR2 FQDESV (reference sequence). The CDR3 length is 19 residues. CDR3 DNA: TGTGCCTGCAGCTCTGAGGGAAGCTCTGTTGGAGCCCGCACAGATACGCAGTATTTG. Translating gives CACSSEGSSVGARTDTQYL.

Remarks on this clonotype: A read error may produce the germline difference seen at one junction end. V is TRBV6-5 and J is TRBJ2-3; D unresolved. The germline gives CDR1 MNHEY, CDR2 SVGAGI. The CDR3 runs 13 residues. The CDR3 protein is CGSILDSTDTQYF. The CDR3 DNA is TGTGGCAGCATTTTAGACAGCACAGATACGCAGTATTTT.

Note on this clonotype: A single base separates this from a much larger clone, so it may be a read error. The CDR3 is CASSLVSSNTDTQYF. CDR3 bases: TGTGCCAGCAGCTTGGTATCGTCCAACACAGATACGCAGTATTTT. This chain links TRBV5-8 with TRBJ2-3; D is unresolved. There are 15 residues in the CDR3. Trimming stripped 0 bases from V and 2 bases from J, with 10 bases between. CDR1 SGHTS and CDR2 YDEGEE come from the germline V gene.

The genes are TRBV10-3 and TRBJ2-1, with 13 bases aligning to TRBD2. The germline V gene has CDR1 ENHRY and CDR2 SYGVKD. CDR3 length: 16 amino acids. In DNA form, the CDR3 reads TGTTGCATCAGCGGGACGGGACTAGCGGGGTCCAATGAGCAGTTCTTC. Translated: CCISGTGLAGSNEQFF.

The rearrangement joins TRBV27 to TRBJ2-4, with 7 bases identical to TRBD1. The CDR3 length is 16 residues. Losses at the gene ends were 3 bases for V and 0 bases for J; bases not matched to a gene: 5. The germline V gene encodes CDR1 MNHEY and CDR2 SMNVEV (reference sequence). The CDR3 sequence is CASSFGTALAKNIQYF. The CDR3 nucleotides read TGTGCCAGCAGTTTCGGGACAGCCCTAGCCAAAAACATTCAGTACTTC.

The rearrangement uses TRBV20-1 and TRBJ1-5; 7 bases line up with TRBD1. The germline CDR1 and CDR2 sequences are DFQATT and SNEGSKA (reference sequence). The CDR3 length is 14 residues. V gave up 0 bases and J gave up 6 bases; unmatched junction bases: 5. DNA for the CDR3: TGCAGTGCTAGAGATGGGCAGGGGGGTCAGCCCCAGCATTTT. Residues: CSARDGQGGQPQHF.

This clonotype has more than one count but fewer than ten. Just one base apart from a much larger clone, this may be a read error. V usage is TRBV5-5 and J usage is TRBJ2-2; D may be TRBD2 (6 bases). CDR3 size: 13 residues. Germline loops: CDR1 SGHKS, CDR2 YYEKEE (reference sequence). This CDR3 reads CASSFVPGGEPFF. In DNA form, the CDR3 reads TGTGCCAGCAGCTTCGTCCCGGGCGGGGAGCCGTTTTTT.

A remark on this clonotype: One end of the junction does not line up with germline, which may come from a read error. This chain joins TRBV14 and TRBJ1-3; unclear D gene. Germline V gene sequence: CDR1 SGHDN, CDR2 FVKESK. CDR3 length: 15 amino acids. DNA of the CDR3: TGTACCAGCAGCCAGCACCGGGATGGCGGAAACACCATATATTTT. The encoded protein is CTSSQHRDGGNTIYF.

Note on this clonotype: No conserved phenylalanine or tryptophan ends this CDR3, so it is likely a read error. CDR3: CSVGLAEVANEQFL. The CDR3, as DNA: TGCAGCGTGGGCCTAGCGGAGGTAGCGAATGAGCAGTTCTTA. The chain has TRBV29-1 and TRBJ2-1; 7 nucleotides match TRBD2. V dropped 6 bases and J dropped 7; count of bases not matched to a gene: 12. The CDR3 is 14 amino acids. CDR1 and CDR2 (germline): SQVTM, ANQGSEA.

This clonotype was counted a few times. CDR3 sequence (DNA): TGTGCCAGCAGCAAATGGGACAGGGAGGCTCAAGAGACCCAGTACTTC. It specifies CASSKWDREAQETQYF. The V and J genes are TRBV7-9 and TRBJ2-5, with 9 bases lining up with TRBD1. The CDR3 has 16 residues. V lost 5 bases to trimming and J lost 2 bases; unmatched junction nucleotides: 9. The germline V gene encodes CDR1 SEHNR and CDR2 FQNEAQ (reference sequence).

This clonotype showed up many times. The rearrangement links TRBV29-1 to TRBJ1-2; D gene unclear. Trimming shortened V by 7 bases and J by 7 bases, and 10 bases separated the two germline ends. The CDR3 spans 10 residues. CDR1 SQVTM and CDR2 ANQGSEA come from the germline V gene. The CDR3 sequence is CSAVSGGYTF. The CDR3 coding sequence is TGCAGCGCCGTCTCTGGTGGCTACACCTTC.

This clonotype was seen a few times. A much more abundant neighbour one base away suggests this may be a read error. For the CDR3, the DNA is TGTGCCAGCAGCCACACAGATATGCAGTATTTT. It codes for CASSHTDMQYF. J is TRBJ2-3 and V is TRBV14; D uncertain. CDR3 length: 11 residues. Germline CDR1 reads SGHDN; CDR2 reads FVKESK.

Note on this clonotype: A much larger clone lies a single base off, so this may be a read error. The V and J genes are TRBV7-9 and TRBJ2-1; 7 bases align to TRBD2. Per germline, CDR1 SEHNR and CDR2 FQNEAQ (reference sequence). This CDR3 contains 14 residues. CDR3 sequence (DNA): TGTGCCAGCAGCTTAGAGGGAGGGTTAAATGGGCAGTTCTTC. As protein: CASSLEGGLNGQFF.

This clonotype came up a few times. At one boundary the junction diverges from the germline segment, which might be a read error. The chain recombines TRBV5-1 with TRBJ1-1; perhaps TRBD1 as D (5 bases). The CDR3 consists of 14 residues. Germline V gene sequence: CDR1 SGHRS, CDR2 YFSETQ. The CDR3 nucleotides are TGCGCCGGCAGCGCCTTGGAGGGTAGGGGTGAAGCTTTCTTT. It encodes CAGSALEGRGEAFF.

A word on this clonotype: An end of the junction differs from the germline gene, which may be a read error. The rearrangement links TRBV30 to TRBJ1-4, with D unclear. The CDR3 totals 14 residues. Germline V CDR1 and CDR2: GTSNPN, SVGIG (reference sequence). Here the CDR3 DNA reads TGTGCCTGGGGCCAGAGAACAACTAATGAAGAACTGTTTTTT. Translated, it gives CAWGQRTTNEELFF.

Comments on this clonotype: Likely a read error: the CDR3 ends without its conserved phenylalanine or tryptophan. This chain uses TRBV5-4 with TRBJ2-5; 7 positions match TRBD1. Germline CDR1 is SGHNT and CDR2 is YYREEE (reference sequence). This CDR3 is built from 15 residues. V trimming: 8 bases; J trimming: 2 bases; junction bases outside the gene matches: 12. The CDR3 here is CASSDGETGQETQYI. In DNA form, the CDR3 reads TGTGCCAGTAGCGATGGGGAGACAGGGCAAGAGACCCAGTACATC.